This TCR beta chain was documented in a study of shared clonotypes between healthy human individuals (dated by TCRdb to the early 2020s). Turning to the overall study: The cohort comprised a couple of women and a few men aged 18 to 49 years. Between about 0.94 and 8.9 billion PBMCs per donor were obtained by leukapheresis. The study deeply sequenced blood TCR repertoires of five healthy adults to estimate repertoire size and the extent of clonotype sharing between individuals. For each donor, CD4 naive and CD4 memory were each given three plates, CD8 naive was given two plates, and CD8 memory was given one plate. To increase sequencing depth and limit assay-specific biases, TCR repertoire library preparation and sequencing were carried out by different laboratories using diverse techniques.

CD8 naive samples consisted of CD45RO-negative cells that were positively selected for CCR7, yielding a CD45RA+CCR7+ population without TemRA cells. Donors were healthy HIV-negative adults with no recently reported acute infections or vaccinations. Every donor was a Caucasian adult living in Nashville, Tennessee, USA. After blood collection by leukapheresis, PBMCs were isolated using Ficoll-Histopaque density gradient centrifugation and then cryopreserved in the vapor phase of liquid nitrogen. Analytical flow cytometry was used to check the purity and quantity of every magnetically sorted T cell population. Genomic DNA was isolated from each sorted fraction and quantified by UV absorbance on a Nanodrop 2000c. Using the deep immunoSEQ assay, multiplex PCR amplified TCR CDR3 regions from genomic DNA. Extracted genomic DNA from each cell subset was distributed evenly across all wells of several immunoSEQ 96-well plates, and each plate was treated as a replicate. For sorted subsets, roughly 200 ng of genomic DNA, equivalent to 25,000 to 35,000 T cell genomes, went into each replicate PCR. Purified libraries were measured with a Qubit 3.0 fluorometer, size-checked on a Bioanalyzer 2100, and measured again with the KAPA Library Quantification kit. Every immunoSEQ 96-well plate was sequenced on a dedicated single-read 150-cycle Illumina NextSeq 550 flow cell. As for the authors' bioinformatics: Because the immunoSEQ output included only junctional sequences and no quality scores, the filtering could not be the same as the filtering used for full-length reads. To assign V/J genes and CDR3, sequences were annotated using PyIR, a Python wrapper for IgBLAST v1.9, with IMGT germline references. Reads were filtered out if the reads had weak V/J assignments (E-value above 1e-6), no CDR3, stop codons, out-of-frame junctions, or ambiguous translated residues. A V3J clonotype was defined by an identical inferred V gene, J gene, and CDR3 amino acid sequence. The percentage overlap between two repertoires was calculated by dividing the number of shared unique clonotypes by the size of the smaller repertoire. Repertoire richness was assessed with RTK rarefaction, the Chao1 estimator, and Recon v2.1 estimates of unobserved clonotypes. For all TCRbeta clonotypes obtained by the gDNA method from four donors, generation probabilities were computed with OLGA. TCRdb took this table from immuneACCESS and kept in-frame rearrangements with V and J called. Such tables lack part of the clones; where checked against another copy, unresolved V genes explain under half of the gap, and the rest is unexplained. That table is the source of V, J and clone size, and D and trimming were worked out from the DNA. Present in this sample are 450,000 to 700,000 clones, nearly 97% of which were seen just once. The ten largest clones take up 0.085% to 0.11% of the sample.

Including cysteine and phenylalanine, the CDR3 has 16 amino acids. Only the CDR3 portion is preserved as DNA: 48 bases, with reading frame beginning at the first base. Germline trimming amounts to 1 base on V and 5 bases on J, with 9 as the count of junction bases outside the gene matches. From the germline V gene, CDR1 is MNHNS and CDR2 is SASEGT. As to this clone: What this receptor recognizes is not known. No per-base quality is available; no much larger clone lies one base away.

Beyond this particular receptor, the publication reports: When a handful of donors were compared, the shared fraction of clonotypes was around 4.6% for naive CD4, about 4% for naive CD8, roughly 2.3% for memory CD4, and less than 0.45% for memory CD8. Pairwise subsampling indicated that sequencing depth was expected to affect the degree of clonotype sharing among donors. Because the study included a small number of donors, the genetic and exposure-history diversity represented was limited. Estimated clonotype richness was generally larger for naive than for memory subsets. Higher generation probabilities were observed for clonotypes shared by all four sorted-subset donors than for non-shared clonotypes. Sampling was restricted to blood, and TCR repertoires in tissues likely differ from the TCR repertoires found in blood. Even with the large sequencing depth, rarefaction of the sorted-subset datasets indicated that sequencing was incomplete.

This sequence uses TRBV6-1 and TRBJ2-7, and TRBD1 aligns with 9 junction nucleotides. This clonotype was sampled from a woman aged 25 to 45 in good health. Sequenced material: naive CD8+ T cells sorted from blood. This specimen's cell subset or site label, per the study, means: CD45RA+CCR7+. The CDR3: CASSEGPGTGINEQYF. In nucleotide form, the sequence is TGTGCCAGCAGTGAAGGACCCGGGACAGGGATAAACGAGCAGTACTTC.